The entry below gives a single TCR beta chain sequence along with its context. This clonotype was observed a few times. Its antigen target is currently unknown. Qualities for individual bases were not recorded, and no much larger clone is one base off. This sample is drawn from a study of blood T cells in healthy people across ages (dated by TCRdb to between 2015 and 2016). For the wider study: In model experiments, template switching captured about one uniquely barcoded TCR beta cDNA molecule for every two T cells. To track age-related changes in TCR beta repertoire diversity, the study relied on deep sequencing normalized with unique cDNA molecular identifiers. The study analyzed two additional independent replicas of 1 million unique cDNA reads from the same blood draw for two donors, one aged 18 to 30 and one aged 80 or older. Four age groups were formed from the donors: young (average approximately 15 years), middle-aged (approximately 39), aged (62) and long-lived (approximately 78). To avoid experimental bias, donors of different ages were spread randomly across the sequencing lanes. Overall study outcomes, separate from this receptor: Observed TCR beta diversity correlated strongly with the percentage of naive T cells measured by flow cytometry. As age increased, observed TCR beta diversity per million T cells dropped in a roughly linear way, and a significant reduction was already evident by age 40. Donor CMV infection status was unknown, potentially confounding age-related changes in expanded clonotypes. Because profiling used bulk unsorted PBMCs, naive and antigen-experienced compartments could not be compared conclusively. Compared with the aged group, more naive CD4+ T cells, fewer expanded clones and increased TCR diversity were shown by the long-lived group, suggesting age selection. Total diversity estimates from one million sequenced T cells were considered lower bounds and underestimates.

The library was built by means of 5' RACE. These reads were obtained on an Illumina HiSeq 2500. A second PCR of about 6 to 11 cycles was run with a J-beta primer mix and a sample-barcoded 5' primer. Each TCR beta cDNA molecule received a unique molecular identifier from a template-switch 5' adaptor carrying 12 random nucleotides. Each sample yielded at least 2.5 million CDR3-containing paired-end reads. The Mint cDNA synthesis kit, primed by a TRBC-specific oligonucleotide, was used to synthesize first-strand cDNA from all RNA. Following uracil-DNA glycosylase treatment, a first 18-cycle PCR with universal primers M1SS and BC2_uni_R was performed on all cDNA. In the source study's methods: For normalization, 1 million high-quality reads, each with a distinct molecular identifier, were randomly selected from each sample. Reads with shared molecular identifiers were discarded instead of being binned into consensus sequences. MiTCR, run with a Q25 quality threshold and the strictest error-elimination algorithm, handled CDR3 identification, clonotype clustering and error correction. A nonparametric unseen species model with Euler transformation was used to estimate lower-bound total TCR beta diversity. TCRdb took the public reads, trimmed them with fastp at Q25, ran MiXCR for clone calling and kept in-frame beta chains. Rows with a matching CDR3 protein are joined into one entry that keeps the most common DNA and genes. The V and J calls were not made by the authors but by TCRdb's processing. Recorded for this sample are more than 1,400,000 distinct CDR3 sequences; around 39% of them occurred a single time. Of the sample, approximately 7.9% is held by the ten largest clones.

In the germline V gene, CDR1 corresponds to SGHVS and CDR2 to FNYEAQ. The germline ends are 19 bases apart after V is trimmed by 5 bases and J by 5 bases. Including the terminal cysteine and phenylalanine, the CDR3 comprises 15 residues. Only the CDR3 part of the read is kept: 45 bases, read in frame from the first base. Systemically healthy Caucasian individuals from Russia, over 30 in total and aged roughly 6 to 100 years, were included as donors. Each donor gave 8 to 10 milliliters of peripheral blood, drawn into EDTA-treated Vacutainer tubes. Ficoll-Paque density-gradient centrifugation was used to isolate PBMCs, with at least 6.5 million per sample. Trizol reagent was used to extract total RNA from PBMCs, with at least 6 micrograms per sample. Naive CD45RAhigh/CD27high T cell percentages were measured by flow cytometry on a PBMC aliquot from every donor.

This TCR was sampled from a woman in her late teens or twenties in good health. The sequenced sample consisted of blood. The rearrangement combines TRBV7-6 with TRBJ2-7; D gene: possibly TRBD2, on 6 matching bases. The DNA sequence reads TGTGCCAGCAGCCTAGACGAACGGACTAAAAACGAGCAGTACTTC. It translates to CASSLDERTKNEQYF.